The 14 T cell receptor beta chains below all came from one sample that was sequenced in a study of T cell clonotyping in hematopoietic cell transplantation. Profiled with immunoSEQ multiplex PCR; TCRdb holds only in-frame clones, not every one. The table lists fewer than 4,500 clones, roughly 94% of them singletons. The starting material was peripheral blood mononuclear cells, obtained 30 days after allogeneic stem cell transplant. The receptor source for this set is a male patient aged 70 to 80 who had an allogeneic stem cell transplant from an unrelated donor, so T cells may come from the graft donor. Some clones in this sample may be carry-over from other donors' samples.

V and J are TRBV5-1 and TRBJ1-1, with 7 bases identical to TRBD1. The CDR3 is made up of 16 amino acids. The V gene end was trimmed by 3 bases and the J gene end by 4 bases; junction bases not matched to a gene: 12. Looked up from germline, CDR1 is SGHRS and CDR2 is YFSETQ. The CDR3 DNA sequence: TGCGCCAGCAGCTCAAACGCAGGGGGGTTGTCCACTGAAGCTTTCTTT. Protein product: CASSSNAGGLSTEAFF. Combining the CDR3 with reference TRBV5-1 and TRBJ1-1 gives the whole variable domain KAGVTQTPRYLIKTRGQQVTLSCSPISGHRSVSWYQQTPGQGLQFLFEYFSETQRNKGNFPGRFSGRQFSNSRSEMNVSTLELGDSALYLCASSSNAGGLSTEAFFGQGTRLTVV.

CDR3 in amino acids: CAISETAAETQYF. In DNA, the CDR3 is TGTGCCATCAGTGAGACAGCAGCGGAGACCCAGTACTTC. The chain recombines TRBV10-3 with TRBJ2-5, with D hard to call. Per the germline V gene, CDR1 is ENHRY and CDR2 is SYGVKD. The CDR3 consists of 13 residues. Trimming took 2 bases from V and 5 from J, leaving 9 bases between them.

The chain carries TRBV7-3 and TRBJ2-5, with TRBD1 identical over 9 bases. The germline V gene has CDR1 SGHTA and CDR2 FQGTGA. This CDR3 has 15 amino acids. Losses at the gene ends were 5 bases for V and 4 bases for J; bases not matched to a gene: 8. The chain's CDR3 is CASSPGTGYRETQYF. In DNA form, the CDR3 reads TGTGCCAGCAGCCCCGGGACAGGGTATCGAGAGACCCAGTACTTC.

The CDR3 loop reads CAGGRVEQYF. CDR3 in DNA: TGTGCCGGAGGCCGGGTAGAGCAGTACTTC. The genes are TRBV30 and TRBJ2-7; D might be TRBD2 (5 bases). V shed 8 bases and J shed 7 bases, with 12 bases lying between them. Germline lookup yields CDR1 GTSNPN and CDR2 SVGIG (reference sequence). The CDR3 totals 10 residues.

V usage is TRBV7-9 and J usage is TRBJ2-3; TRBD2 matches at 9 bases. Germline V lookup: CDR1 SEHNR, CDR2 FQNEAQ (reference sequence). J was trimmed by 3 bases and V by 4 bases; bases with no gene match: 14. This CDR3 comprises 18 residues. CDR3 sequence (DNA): TGTGCCAGCAGCTCACACCCGAGTTCTAGCGGGATTACAGATACGCAGTATTTT. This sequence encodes CASSSHPSSSGITDTQYF.

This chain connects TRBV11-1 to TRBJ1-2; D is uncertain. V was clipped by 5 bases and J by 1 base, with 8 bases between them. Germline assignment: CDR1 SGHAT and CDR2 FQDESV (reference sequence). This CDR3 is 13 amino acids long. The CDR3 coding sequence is TGTGCCAGCAGCCTTGGGATTAACTATGGCTACACCTTC. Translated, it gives CASSLGINYGYTF.

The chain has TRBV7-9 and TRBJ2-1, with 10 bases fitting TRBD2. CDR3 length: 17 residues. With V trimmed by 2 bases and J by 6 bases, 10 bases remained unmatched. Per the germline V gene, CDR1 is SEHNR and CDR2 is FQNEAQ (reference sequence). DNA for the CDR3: TGTGCCAGCAGCTTACAGGCTAGCGGGAGAAAGGGCAATGAGCAGTTCTTC. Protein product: CASSLQASGRKGNEQFF.

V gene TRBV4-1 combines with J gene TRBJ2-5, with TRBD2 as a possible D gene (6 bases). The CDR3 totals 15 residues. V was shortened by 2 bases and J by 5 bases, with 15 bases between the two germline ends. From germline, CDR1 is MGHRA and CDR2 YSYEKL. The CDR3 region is CASSQNLREVETQYF. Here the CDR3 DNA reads TGCGCCAGCAGCCAAAACCTCAGGGAGGTGGAGACCCAGTACTTC.

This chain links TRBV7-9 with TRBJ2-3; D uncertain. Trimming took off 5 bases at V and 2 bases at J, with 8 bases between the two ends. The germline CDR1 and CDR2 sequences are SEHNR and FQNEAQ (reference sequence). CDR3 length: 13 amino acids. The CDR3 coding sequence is TGTGCCAGCAGCCGCGTCCCCACAGATACGCAGTATTTT. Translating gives CASSRVPTDTQYF.

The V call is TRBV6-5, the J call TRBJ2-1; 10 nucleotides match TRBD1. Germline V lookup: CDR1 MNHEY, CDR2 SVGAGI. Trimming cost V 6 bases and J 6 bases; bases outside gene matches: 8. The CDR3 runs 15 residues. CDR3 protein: CASSPDRGRGNEQFF. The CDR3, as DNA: TGTGCCAGCAGCCCCGACAGGGGGCGAGGCAATGAGCAGTTCTTC.

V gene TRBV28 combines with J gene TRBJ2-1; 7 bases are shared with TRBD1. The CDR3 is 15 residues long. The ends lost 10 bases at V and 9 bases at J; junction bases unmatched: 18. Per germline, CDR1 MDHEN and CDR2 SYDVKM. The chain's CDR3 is CATLPTRQGFTEQFF. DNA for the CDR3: TGTGCCACCCTCCCAACCCGACAGGGATTCACTGAGCAGTTCTTC. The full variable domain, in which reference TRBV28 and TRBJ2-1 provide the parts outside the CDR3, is DVKVTQSSRYLVKRTGEKVFLECVQDMDHENMFWYRQDPGLGLRLIYFSYDVKMKEKGDIPEGYSVSREKKERFSLILESASTNQTSMYLCATLPTRQGFTEQFFGPGTRLTVL.

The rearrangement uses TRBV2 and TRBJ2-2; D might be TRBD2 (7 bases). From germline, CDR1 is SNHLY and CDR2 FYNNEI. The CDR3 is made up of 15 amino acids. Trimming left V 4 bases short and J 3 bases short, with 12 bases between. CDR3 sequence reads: CASSGEGGDTGELFF. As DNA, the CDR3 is TGTGCCAGCAGTGGGGAGGGGGGGGACACCGGGGAGCTGTTTTTT.

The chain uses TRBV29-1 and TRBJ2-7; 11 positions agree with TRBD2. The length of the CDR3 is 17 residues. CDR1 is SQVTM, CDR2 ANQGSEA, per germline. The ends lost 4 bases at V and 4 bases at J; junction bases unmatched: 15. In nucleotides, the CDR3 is TGCAGCGTTGGGAACGTGGGGGCTAGCGGGAGGAAGTACGAGCAGTACTTC. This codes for CSVGNVGASGRKYEQYF.

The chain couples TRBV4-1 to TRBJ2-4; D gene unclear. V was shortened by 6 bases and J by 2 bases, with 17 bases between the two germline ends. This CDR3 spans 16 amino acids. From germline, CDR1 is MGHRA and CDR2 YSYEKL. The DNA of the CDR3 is TGCGCCAGCAGTAGGTCCCAACTCCTAACCAAAAACATTCAGTACTTC. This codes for CASSRSQLLTKNIQYF.